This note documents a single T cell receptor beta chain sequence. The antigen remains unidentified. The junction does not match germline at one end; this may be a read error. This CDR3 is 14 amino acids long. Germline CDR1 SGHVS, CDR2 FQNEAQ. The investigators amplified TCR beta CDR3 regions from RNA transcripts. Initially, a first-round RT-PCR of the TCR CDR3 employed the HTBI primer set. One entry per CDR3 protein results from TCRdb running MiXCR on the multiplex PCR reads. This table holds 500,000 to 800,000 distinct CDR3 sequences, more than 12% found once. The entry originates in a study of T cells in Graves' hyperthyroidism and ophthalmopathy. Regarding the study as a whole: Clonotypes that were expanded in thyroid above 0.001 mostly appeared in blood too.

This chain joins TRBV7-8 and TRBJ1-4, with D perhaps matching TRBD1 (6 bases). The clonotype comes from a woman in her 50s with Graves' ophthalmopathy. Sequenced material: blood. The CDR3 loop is CAGSPGGGARKLFF. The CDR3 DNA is TGTGCCGGCAGCCCGGGCGGGGGGGCTCGGAAACTGTTTTTT.